Presented here are 20 T cell receptor beta chains from one specimen sequenced in a study of identifying expanded T cells in peripheral blood. Some clones are missing from TCRdb's copy, which holds only in-frame ones; the method was immunoSEQ multiplex PCR. This sample carries 85,000 to 100,000 clones, about 91% of them seen once, and the ten largest clones take 4%. The sample was blood. These receptors came from a person between 18 and 75 years old in good health.

The chain carries TRBV4-3 and TRBJ2-7; possible D gene TRBD2, 5 bases. V was clipped by 0 bases and J by 6 bases, with 12 bases between them. The germline V gene encodes CDR1 LGHNA and CDR2 YSLEER. CDR3 length: 14 amino acids. CDR3 coding DNA: TGCGCCAGCAGCCAAGATGCGGCGGGCAGCGAGCAGTACTTC. Translating it yields CASSQDAAGSEQYF.

The V gene is TRBV15, the J gene TRBJ2-5, with 7 bases aligning to TRBD2. CDR3 length: 14 amino acids. Germline V gene data show CDR1 as LNHNV and CDR2 as YYDKDF (reference sequence). V lost 3 bases, J lost 0 bases, and 1 base stayed unmatched. The CDR3 DNA reads as TGTGCCACCAGCAGCCGGGGGGACCAAGAGACCCAGTACTTC. Protein product: CATSSRGDQETQYF.

The chain carries TRBV9 and TRBJ2-2, with D unclear. Per the germline V gene, CDR1 is SGDLS and CDR2 is YYNGEE. Trimming left V 2 bases short and J 2 bases short, with 10 bases between. The CDR3 covers 15 residues. CDR3 in amino acids: CASSVLGSNTGELFF. CDR3 DNA sequence: TGTGCCAGCAGCGTGCTAGGGTCCAACACCGGGGAGCTGTTTTTT.

This chain uses TRBV28 with TRBJ2-2, with a possible D match to TRBD1 (6 bases). The CDR3 is 17 amino acids. CDR1 and CDR2 from the germline V gene are MDHEN and SYDVKM. Trimming removed 3 bases from V and 2 bases from J, with 16 bases in between. DNA of the CDR3: TGTGCCAGCAGTTTCGGAGGCAGGGGAACCAACACCGGGGAGCTGTTTTTT. This translates into CASSFGGRGTNTGELFF. The full variable domain, in which reference TRBV28 and TRBJ2-2 provide the parts outside the CDR3, is DVKVTQSSRYLVKRTGEKVFLECVQDMDHENMFWYRQDPGLGLRLIYFSYDVKMKEKGDIPEGYSVSREKKERFSLILESASTNQTSMYLCASSFGGRGTNTGELFFGEGSRLTVL.

V usage is TRBV7-3 and J usage is TRBJ2-1; 7 bases fit TRBD2. This CDR3 has 14 amino acids. V lost 3 bases and J lost 5; bases outside the gene matches: 4. Germline V CDR1 and CDR2: SGHTA, FQGTGA. CDR3 region: CASSFGGFDNEQFF. The CDR3 bases are TGTGCCAGCAGCTTCGGGGGGTTCGACAATGAGCAGTTCTTC.

Remarks on this clone: In the same sample, other DNA sequences code for this CDR3. J is TRBJ2-3 and V is TRBV28, with no clear D. Looked up from germline, CDR1 is MDHEN and CDR2 is SYDVKM. The V gene lost 8 bases and the J gene lost 2 bases, with 5 bases spanning the gap. The CDR3 length is 11 residues. CDR3 sequence (DNA): TGTGCCAGCCGCTACACAGATACGCAGTATTTT. Translating gives CASRYTDTQYF.

The table lists this clone with a count of one. The V call is TRBV15, the J call TRBJ2-2; D perhaps matches TRBD2 (5 bases). The V end was cut by 1 base, the J end by 3 bases, with 6 bases between. Germline lookup yields CDR1 LNHNV and CDR2 YYDKDF (reference sequence). The CDR3 has 14 residues. The CDR3 nucleotides read TGTGCCACCAGCAGAGGGCGGGACACCGGGGAGCTGTTTTTT. It specifies CATSRGRDTGELFF.

This sequence joins TRBV19 and TRBJ2-7; D is ambiguous. Trimming pared 1 base from V and 3 bases from J, leaving 10 bases between. The CDR3 consists of 14 residues. Looked up from germline, CDR1 is LNHDA and CDR2 is SQIVND (reference sequence). The CDR3 is CASSIGALDYEQYF. CDR3 coding DNA: TGTGCCAGTAGTATAGGGGCGTTGGACTACGAGCAGTACTTC.

Only one count was recorded for this clone. The chain has TRBV7-9 and TRBJ2-1; TRBD1 agrees at 12 bases. CDR1 is SEHNR and CDR2 is FQNEAQ in the germline V gene (reference sequence). This CDR3 has 16 amino acids. J lost 6 bases, V lost 5 bases, and 8 bases had no gene match. As DNA, the CDR3 is TGTGCCAGCAGCCCCAGAGGGACAGGGGGCAGCAATGAGCAGTTCTTC. Amino acid sequence: CASSPRGTGGSNEQFF.

The rearrangement uses TRBV6-4 and TRBJ2-3, with 10 positions matching TRBD2. V gave up 2 bases and J gave up 4 bases; unmatched junction bases: 0. CDR1 MRHNA and CDR2 SNTAGT come from the germline V gene. The CDR3 covers 14 residues. CDR3 sequence: CASSDGTSADTQYF. CDR3 DNA sequence: TGTGCCAGCAGTGACGGGACTAGCGCAGATACGCAGTATTTT.

This clone was seen once. The CDR3 DNA sequence: TGTGCCAGCAGCTCGGGACAGGGGTATGAAAAACTGTTTTTT. Translating it yields CASSSGQGYEKLFF. This chain connects TRBV28 to TRBJ1-4, with 10 bases aligning to TRBD1. The CDR3 extends over 14 amino acids. Looked up from germline, CDR1 is MDHEN and CDR2 is SYDVKM. The V and J ends lost 6 bases and 6 bases, in that order; junction bases with no gene match: 4. Combining the CDR3 with reference TRBV28 and TRBJ1-4 gives the whole variable domain DVKVTQSSRYLVKRTGEKVFLECVQDMDHENMFWYRQDPGLGLRLIYFSYDVKMKEKGDIPEGYSVSREKKERFSLILESASTNQTSMYLCASSSGQGYEKLFFGSGTQLSVL.

This chain uses TRBV7-9 with TRBJ2-3, with D maybe TRBD2 (6 bases). V gave up 0 bases and J gave up 0 bases, with 7 bases separating them. CDR3 size: 15 residues. CDR1 is SEHNR, CDR2 FQNEAQ, per germline (reference sequence). The CDR3 region is CASSLASGSTDTQYF. CDR3 in DNA: TGTGCCAGCAGCTTAGCTAGCGGAAGCACAGATACGCAGTATTTT. Full variable domain (outside the CDR3, taken from reference TRBV7-9 and TRBJ2-3): DTGVSQNPRHKITKRGQNVTFRCDPISEHNRLYWYRQTLGQGPEFLTYFQNEAQLEKSRLLSDRFSAERPKGSFSTLEIQRTEQGDSAMYLCASSLASGSTDTQYFGPGTRLTVL.

The gene calls are TRBV2 and TRBJ2-5, with a weak D call TRBD2 (6 bases). V lost 5 bases and J 1 base, leaving 8 bases between the germline ends. Germline V lookup: CDR1 SNHLY, CDR2 FYNNEI. This CDR3 has 13 residues. The CDR3: CASSTTSQETQYF. In DNA, the CDR3 is TGTGCCAGCAGTACGACTAGCCAAGAGACCCAGTACTTC.

The chain recombines TRBV27 with TRBJ2-6; D uncertain. V lost 0 bases, J lost 4 bases, and 10 bases lay in between. Germline CDR1 reads MNHEY; CDR2 reads SMNVEV (reference sequence). The length of the CDR3 is 16 residues. The CDR3 loop reads CASSLSPLSGANVLTF. The CDR3 region has the DNA TGTGCCAGCAGTTTATCCCCGCTCTCAGGGGCCAACGTCCTGACTTTC.

This clone came up a few times. The genes are TRBV2 and TRBJ1-2; 7 positions agree with TRBD1. The germline CDR1 and CDR2 sequences are SNHLY and FYNNEI. The CDR3 contains 14 residues. J gave up 7 bases and V 7 bases, and 12 bases lay outside the gene matches. CDR3 residues: CASILGQVGLGYTF. Here the CDR3 DNA reads TGTGCCAGCATCCTAGGACAGGTCGGACTTGGCTACACCTTC. The full variable domain, in which reference TRBV2 and TRBJ1-2 provide the parts outside the CDR3, is EPEVTQTPSHQVTQMGQEVILRCVPISNHLYFYWYRQILGQKVEFLVSFYNNEISEKSEIFDDQFSVERPDGSNFTLKIRSTKLEDSAMYFCASILGQVGLGYTFGSGTRLTVV.

The rearrangement links TRBV29-1 to TRBJ2-3, with D perhaps matching TRBD2 (5 bases). CDR3 length: 13 residues. CDR1 is SQVTM and CDR2 is ANQGSEA in the germline V gene. V was clipped by 4 bases and J by 5 bases, with 13 bases between them. The CDR3 spells CSVAGMGGDTQYF. DNA for the CDR3: TGCAGCGTTGCCGGGATGGGTGGAGATACGCAGTATTTT.

This chain connects TRBV7-2 to TRBJ2-4, with D perhaps TRBD1 (5 bases). Germline CDR1 is SGHTA and CDR2 is FQGNSA. This CDR3 region has 14 residues. Trimming took off 1 base at V and 4 bases at J, with 8 bases between the two ends. CDR3 residues: CASSLGQTKNIQYF. The CDR3 nucleotides read TGTGCCAGCAGCTTAGGACAGACTAAAAACATTCAGTACTTC.

This clone was picked up a small number of times. The V and J genes are TRBV6-1 and TRBJ1-2; D may be TRBD1 (5 bases). There are 14 residues in the CDR3. The V end lost 3 bases, the J end lost 4 bases, and 12 bases lay between the germline ends. The V gene's germline CDR1 is MNHNS and CDR2 SASEGT. The CDR3: CASSDRGRVYGYTF. In DNA form, the CDR3 reads TGTGCCAGCAGTGATCGTGGCAGGGTCTATGGCTACACCTTC.

This chain connects TRBV19 to TRBJ1-6; D not resolved. Trimming took 5 bases from V and 5 from J, leaving 13 bases between them. Germline CDR1 reads LNHDA; CDR2 reads SQIVND (reference sequence). The CDR3 spans 15 residues. CDR3 DNA: TGTGCCAGTAGTCCCCGACTGACGAATAATTCACCCCTCCACTTT. It encodes CASSPRLTNNSPLHF.

J is TRBJ2-5 and V is TRBV4-2; D is uncertain. Trimming stripped 1 base from V and 5 bases from J, with 11 bases between. Germline CDR1 and CDR2: LGHNA and YNFKEQ. The CDR3 sequence is 14 residues long. Written as DNA, the CDR3 is TGTGCCAGCAGCCAAGGTACCCGCGCCGAGACCCAGTACTTC. Its translation: CASSQGTRAETQYF.